These 5 T cell receptor beta chains originate from one sample sequenced in a study of T cell responses to AZD1222 COVID-19 vaccine. This table comes from immunoSEQ multiplex PCR, and its TCRdb copy is limited to in-frame clones, with some not included. This sample has tens of thousands of clones; 88% occur once, and the top ten carry over 15%. The sample in question was peripheral blood, obtained on day 0 of AZD1222 vaccination. The source is an adult in good health.

J is TRBJ2-7 and V is TRBV7-9; the D gene is possibly TRBD2 (5 bases). The ends were cut back, 5 bases at V and 3 bases at J, with 14 bases in the middle. Per the germline V gene, CDR1 is SEHNR and CDR2 is FQNEAQ (reference sequence). The length of the CDR3 is 14 residues. CDR3 region: CASSPGSALYEQYF. The CDR3 DNA reads TGTGCCAGCAGCCCGGGGTCAGCCCTCTACGAGCAGTACTTC.

The CDR3 DNA follows: TGCGCCAGCAGCTTGGATTTTGGGTACAATGAGCAGTTCTTC. Amino acids: CASSLDFGYNEQFF. V usage is TRBV5-1 and J usage is TRBJ2-1, with D unclear. Germline-derived CDR1 and CDR2 are SGHRS and YFSETQ. Trimming pared 0 bases from V and 4 bases from J, leaving 8 bases between. The CDR3 sequence is 14 residues long.

The chain recombines TRBV10-3 with TRBJ2-7; 11 nucleotides line up with TRBD1. Germline V gene lookup returns CDR1 ENHRY and CDR2 SYGVKD. The CDR3 spans 16 residues. J lost 3 bases, V lost 0 bases, and 4 bases had no gene match. The CDR3 region is CAISESHGTGGYEQYF. The CDR3 region has the DNA TGTGCCATCAGTGAGTCCCACGGGACAGGGGGCTACGAGCAGTACTTC.

This chain connects TRBV19 to TRBJ2-6; D gene unclear. V was clipped by 7 bases and J by 2 bases, with 6 bases between them. The CDR3 has 13 residues. The germline V gene has CDR1 LNHDA and CDR2 SQIVND (reference sequence). The CDR3 here is CASTSAGANVLTF. The CDR3 DNA reads TGTGCCAGTACGAGCGCTGGGGCCAACGTCCTGACTTTC.

The V gene is TRBV4-2, the J gene TRBJ2-2; 12 bases are shared with TRBD2. V shed 1 base and J 7 bases; nucleotides not matched to a gene: 4. The CDR3 runs to 16 residues. Germline CDR1 and CDR2: LGHNA and YNFKEQ. The CDR3 spells CASSQGLAGEDGELFF. The CDR3 bases are TGTGCCAGCAGCCAAGGACTAGCGGGAGAAGACGGGGAGCTGTTTTTT.